This T cell receptor (beta chain) comes out of a study of neurological immune-mediated disorders. This clonotype was seen at least ten times. Per germline, CDR1 DFQATT and CDR2 SNEGSKA (reference sequence). The CDR3 runs 12 residues. Trimming cost V 6 bases and J 5 bases; bases outside gene matches: 6. Via MiXCR, TCRdb re-called the 5' RACE reads, giving one row per CDR3 protein. Of over 50,000 distinct CDR3 sequences detected, over 5% appear once; the ten largest clones hold approximately 5.6%. This clonotype was sampled from a human donor with multiple sclerosis. The donor label of this sample is uncertain. This chain connects TRBV20-1 to TRBJ1-1, with 7 bases lining up with TRBD1. The sequenced sample was PBMCs. CDR3 sequence (DNA): TGCAGTGCCACGGACAGGAAAACTGAAGCTTTCTTT. Translation: CSATDRKTEAFF.